Below, one TCR beta chain is given with its context. Its antigen is unknown. The data stem from a study of tumor-infiltrating lymphocytes in primary liver carcinoma. Study-wide points: Tumors and blood were compared for top-250-clone fraction, and tumors had the significantly higher value (p = 0.039).

From approximately 550 ng of total RNA, TCR beta-specific cDNA was reverse-transcribed using a constant-region primer. Researchers made the TCR beta libraries by running three nested multiplex PCR rounds with slightly modified ARM-PCR. Primers for the first two PCR rounds were TRBV1-TRBV30 forward primers and a C-beta reverse primer (roughly 10 cycles per round). TCRdb recomputed calls from the multiplex PCR reads with MiXCR, one row per CDR3 protein. The table records about 180,000 distinct CDR3 sequences, less than 65% of them present only once. In addition to blood RNA drawn from unsorted whole blood, germline DNA was extracted. V lost 3 bases and J lost 2, with 15 bases in between. The CDR3 is 15 amino acids. Germline-derived CDR1 and CDR2 are SQVTM and ANQGSEA.

The sample comprised peripheral blood. J is TRBJ2-3 and V is TRBV29-1; either TRBD1 or TRBD2 may supply D (5 bases each). The source is a man aged 40-49 years with primary liver carcinoma and hepatitis B virus infection. The CDR3 loop is CSVDGPWGTTDTQYF. In DNA form, the CDR3 reads TGCAGCGTTGATGGCCCCTGGGGGACCACAGATACGCAGTATTTT.